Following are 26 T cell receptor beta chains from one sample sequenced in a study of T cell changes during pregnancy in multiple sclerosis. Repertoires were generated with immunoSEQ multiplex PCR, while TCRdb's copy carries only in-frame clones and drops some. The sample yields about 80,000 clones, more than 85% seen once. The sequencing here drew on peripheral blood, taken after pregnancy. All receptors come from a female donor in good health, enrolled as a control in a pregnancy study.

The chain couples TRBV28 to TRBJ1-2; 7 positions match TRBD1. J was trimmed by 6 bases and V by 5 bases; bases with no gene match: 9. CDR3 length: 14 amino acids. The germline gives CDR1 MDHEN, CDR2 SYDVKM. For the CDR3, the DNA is TGTGCCAGCAGTCCAGGGGGACAGCTTAATGGCTACACCTTC. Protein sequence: CASSPGGQLNGYTF.

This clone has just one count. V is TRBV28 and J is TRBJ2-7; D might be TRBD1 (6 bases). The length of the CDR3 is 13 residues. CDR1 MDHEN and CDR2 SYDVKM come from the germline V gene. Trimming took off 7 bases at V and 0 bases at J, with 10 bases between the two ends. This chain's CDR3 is CASNPDSSYEQYF. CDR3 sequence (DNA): TGTGCCAGCAATCCGGACAGCTCCTACGAGCAGTACTTC. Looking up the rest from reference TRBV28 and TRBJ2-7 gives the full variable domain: DVKVTQSSRYLVKRTGEKVFLECVQDMDHENMFWYRQDPGLGLRLIYFSYDVKMKEKGDIPEGYSVSREKKERFSLILESASTNQTSMYLCASNPDSSYEQYFGPGTRLTVT.

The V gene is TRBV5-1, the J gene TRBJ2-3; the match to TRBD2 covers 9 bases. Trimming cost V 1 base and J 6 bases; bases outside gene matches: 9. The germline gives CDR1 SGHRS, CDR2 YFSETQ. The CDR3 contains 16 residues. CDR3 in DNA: TGCGCCAGCAGCTTGATGGCTAGCGGGATAGGGGATACGCAGTATTTT. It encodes CASSLMASGIGDTQYF.

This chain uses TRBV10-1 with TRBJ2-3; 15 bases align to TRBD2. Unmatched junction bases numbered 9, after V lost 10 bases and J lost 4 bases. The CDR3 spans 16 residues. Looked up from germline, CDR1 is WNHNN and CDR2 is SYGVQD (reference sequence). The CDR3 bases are TGCGCCATCCGGACTAGCGGGGGGGCGGGGCCAGATACGCAGTATTTT. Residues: CAIRTSGGAGPDTQYF.

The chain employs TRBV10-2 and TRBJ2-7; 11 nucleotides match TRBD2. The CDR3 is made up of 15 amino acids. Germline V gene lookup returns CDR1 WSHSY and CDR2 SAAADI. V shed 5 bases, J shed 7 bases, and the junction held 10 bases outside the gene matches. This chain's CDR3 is CASSSLAGGVREQYF. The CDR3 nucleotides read TGCGCCAGCAGTAGTCTAGCGGGAGGAGTACGGGAGCAGTACTTC.

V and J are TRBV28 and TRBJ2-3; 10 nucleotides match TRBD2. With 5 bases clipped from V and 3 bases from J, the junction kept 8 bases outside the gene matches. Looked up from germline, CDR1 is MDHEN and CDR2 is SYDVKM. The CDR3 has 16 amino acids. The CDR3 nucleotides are TGTGCCAGCAGTCTGATACTAGCGGGGAGGACAGATACGCAGTATTTT. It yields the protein CASSLILAGRTDTQYF. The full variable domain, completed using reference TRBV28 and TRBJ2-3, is DVKVTQSSRYLVKRTGEKVFLECVQDMDHENMFWYRQDPGLGLRLIYFSYDVKMKEKGDIPEGYSVSREKKERFSLILESASTNQTSMYLCASSLILAGRTDTQYFGPGTRLTVL.

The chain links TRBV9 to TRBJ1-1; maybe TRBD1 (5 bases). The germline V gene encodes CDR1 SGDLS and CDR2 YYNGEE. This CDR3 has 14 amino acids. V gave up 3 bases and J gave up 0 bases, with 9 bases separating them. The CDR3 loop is CASSAGGLNTEAFF. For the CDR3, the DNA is TGTGCCAGCAGCGCCGGGGGGTTGAACACTGAAGCTTTCTTT.

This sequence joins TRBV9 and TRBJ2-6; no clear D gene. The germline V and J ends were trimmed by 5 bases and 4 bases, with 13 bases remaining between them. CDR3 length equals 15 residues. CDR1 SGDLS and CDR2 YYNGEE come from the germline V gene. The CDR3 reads CASSGQGSGANVLTF. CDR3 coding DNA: TGTGCCAGCAGTGGGCAAGGATCCGGGGCCAACGTCCTGACTTTC.

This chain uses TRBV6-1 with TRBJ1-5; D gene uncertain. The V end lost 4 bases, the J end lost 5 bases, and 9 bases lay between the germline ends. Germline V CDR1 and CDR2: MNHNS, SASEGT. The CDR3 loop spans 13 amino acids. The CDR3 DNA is TGTGCCAGCAGTGTATCACTCTATCAGCCCCAGCATTTT. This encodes CASSVSLYQPQHF.

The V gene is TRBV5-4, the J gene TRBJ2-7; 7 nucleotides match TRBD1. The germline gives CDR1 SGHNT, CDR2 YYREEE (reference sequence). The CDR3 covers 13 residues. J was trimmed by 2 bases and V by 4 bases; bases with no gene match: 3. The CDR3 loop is CASSQGQTYEQYF. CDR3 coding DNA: TGTGCCAGCAGCCAGGGACAGACCTACGAGCAGTACTTC.

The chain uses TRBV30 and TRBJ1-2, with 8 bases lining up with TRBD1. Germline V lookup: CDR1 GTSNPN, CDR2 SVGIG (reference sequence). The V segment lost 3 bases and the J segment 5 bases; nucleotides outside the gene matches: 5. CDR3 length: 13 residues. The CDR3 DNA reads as TGTGCCTGGAGCCCCAGGGGGCGGTATGGCTACACCTTC. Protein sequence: CAWSPRGRYGYTF.

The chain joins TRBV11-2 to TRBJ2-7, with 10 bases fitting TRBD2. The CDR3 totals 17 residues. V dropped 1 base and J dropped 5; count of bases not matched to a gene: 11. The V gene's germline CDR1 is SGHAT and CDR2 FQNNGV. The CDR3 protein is CASSLGGQAGGLDEQYF. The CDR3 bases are TGTGCCAGCAGCTTAGGGGGCCAAGCGGGGGGGCTAGACGAGCAGTACTTC. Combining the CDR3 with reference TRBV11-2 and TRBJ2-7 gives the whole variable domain EAGVAQSPRYKIIEKRQSVAFWCNPISGHATLYWYQQILGQGPKLLIQFQNNGVVDDSQLPKDRFSAERLKGVDSTLKIQPAKLEDSAVYLCASSLGGQAGGLDEQYFGPGTRLTVT.

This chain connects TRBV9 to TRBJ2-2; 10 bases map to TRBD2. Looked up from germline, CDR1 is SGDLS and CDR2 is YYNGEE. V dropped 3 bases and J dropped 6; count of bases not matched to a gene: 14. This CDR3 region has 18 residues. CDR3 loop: CASSAQERRAGGSGELFF. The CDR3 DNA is TGTGCCAGCAGCGCGCAGGAGAGACGAGCGGGGGGGTCCGGGGAGCTGTTTTTT.

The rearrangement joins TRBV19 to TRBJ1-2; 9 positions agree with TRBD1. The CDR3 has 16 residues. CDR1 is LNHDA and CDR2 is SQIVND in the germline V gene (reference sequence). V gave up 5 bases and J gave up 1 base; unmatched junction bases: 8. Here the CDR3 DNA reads TGTGCCAGTAGTCCGCTCCCGGGACAGGGTAACTATGGCTACACCTTC. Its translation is CASSPLPGQGNYGYTF. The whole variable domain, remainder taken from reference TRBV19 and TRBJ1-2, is DGGITQSPKYLFRKEGQNVTLSCEQNLNHDAMYWYRQDPGQGLRLIYYSQIVNDFQKGDIAEGYSVSREKKESFPLTVTSAQKNPTAFYLCASSPLPGQGNYGYTFGSGTRLTVV.

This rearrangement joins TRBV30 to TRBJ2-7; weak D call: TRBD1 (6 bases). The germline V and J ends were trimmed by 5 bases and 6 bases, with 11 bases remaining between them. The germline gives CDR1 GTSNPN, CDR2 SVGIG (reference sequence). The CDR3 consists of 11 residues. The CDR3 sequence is CAWQGRSEQYF. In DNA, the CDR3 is TGTGCCTGGCAGGGGCGGTCCGAGCAGTACTTC.

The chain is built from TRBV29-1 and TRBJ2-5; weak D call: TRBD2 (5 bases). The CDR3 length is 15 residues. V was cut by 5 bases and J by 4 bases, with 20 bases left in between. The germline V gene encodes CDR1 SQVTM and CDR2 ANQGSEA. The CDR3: CSVNGVGKWRETQYF. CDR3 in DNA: TGCAGCGTTAATGGGGTCGGGAAGTGGAGAGAGACCCAGTACTTC. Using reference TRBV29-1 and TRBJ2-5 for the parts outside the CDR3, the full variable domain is SAVISQKPSRDICQRGTSLTIQCQVDSQVTMMFWYRQQPGQSLTLIATANQGSEATYESGFVIDKFPISRPNLTFSTLTVSNMSPEDSSIYLCSVNGVGKWRETQYFGPGTRLLVL.

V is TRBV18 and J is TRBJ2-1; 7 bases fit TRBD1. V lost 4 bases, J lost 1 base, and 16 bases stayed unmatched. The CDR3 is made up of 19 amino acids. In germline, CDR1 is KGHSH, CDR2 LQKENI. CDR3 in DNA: TGTGCCAGCTCACTAAACCAACCAGACAGGGTGGCTTCCTACAATGAGCAGTTCTTC. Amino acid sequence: CASSLNQPDRVASYNEQFF.

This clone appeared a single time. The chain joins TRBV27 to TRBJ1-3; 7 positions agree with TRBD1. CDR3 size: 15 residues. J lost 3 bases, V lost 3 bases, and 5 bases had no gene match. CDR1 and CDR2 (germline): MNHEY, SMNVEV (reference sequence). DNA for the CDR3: TGTGCCAGCAGTTTGACAGGGTATAGTGGAAACACCATATATTTT. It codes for CASSLTGYSGNTIYF.

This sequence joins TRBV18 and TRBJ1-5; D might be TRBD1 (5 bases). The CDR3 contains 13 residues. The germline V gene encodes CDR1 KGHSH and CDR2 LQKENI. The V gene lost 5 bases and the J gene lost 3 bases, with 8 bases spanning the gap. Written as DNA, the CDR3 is TGTGCCAGCTCAGGGGGGAACAATCAGCCCCAGCATTTT. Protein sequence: CASSGGNNQPQHF.

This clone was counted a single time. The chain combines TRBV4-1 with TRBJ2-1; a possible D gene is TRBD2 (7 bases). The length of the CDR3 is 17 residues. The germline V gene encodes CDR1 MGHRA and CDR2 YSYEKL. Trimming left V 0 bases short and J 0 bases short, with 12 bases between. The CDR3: CASSQDRGASSYNEQFF. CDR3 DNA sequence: TGCGCCAGCAGCCAAGATCGGGGGGCCAGCTCCTACAATGAGCAGTTCTTC.

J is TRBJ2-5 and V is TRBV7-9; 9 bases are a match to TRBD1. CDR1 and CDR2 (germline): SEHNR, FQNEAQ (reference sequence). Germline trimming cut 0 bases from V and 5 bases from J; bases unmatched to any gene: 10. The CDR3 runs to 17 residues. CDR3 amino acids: CASSLASGTGTFETQYF. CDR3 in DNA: TGTGCCAGCAGCTTAGCGTCCGGGACAGGGACTTTTGAGACCCAGTACTTC.

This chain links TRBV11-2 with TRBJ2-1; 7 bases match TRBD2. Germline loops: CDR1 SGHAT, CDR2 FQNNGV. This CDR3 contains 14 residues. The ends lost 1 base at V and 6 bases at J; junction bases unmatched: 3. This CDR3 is CASSLAGGTNEQFF. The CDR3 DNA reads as TGTGCCAGCAGCTTAGCGGGAGGAACCAATGAGCAGTTCTTC.

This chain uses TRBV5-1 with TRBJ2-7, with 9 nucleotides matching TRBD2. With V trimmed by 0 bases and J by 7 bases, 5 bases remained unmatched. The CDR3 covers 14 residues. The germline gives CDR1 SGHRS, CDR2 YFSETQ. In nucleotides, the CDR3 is TGCGCCAGCAGCTTGGTAGCGGGAGCTCGGGAGCAGTACTTC. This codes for CASSLVAGAREQYF.

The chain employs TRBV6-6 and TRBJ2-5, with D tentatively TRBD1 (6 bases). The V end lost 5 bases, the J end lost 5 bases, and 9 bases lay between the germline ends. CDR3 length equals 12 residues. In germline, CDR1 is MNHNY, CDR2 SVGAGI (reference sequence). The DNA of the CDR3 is TGTGCCAGCAGTCTTCAGGGGGAGACCCAGTACTTC. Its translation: CASSLQGETQYF.

CDR3 loop: CASSLSLAAYNEQFF. DNA for the CDR3: TGTGCCAGCAGCTTGTCGCTTGCGGCCTACAATGAGCAGTTCTTC. V is TRBV5-4 and J is TRBJ2-1; D remains ambiguous. Germline lookup yields CDR1 SGHNT and CDR2 YYREEE (reference sequence). The CDR3 covers 15 residues. Trimming left V 1 base short and J 2 bases short, with 10 bases between.

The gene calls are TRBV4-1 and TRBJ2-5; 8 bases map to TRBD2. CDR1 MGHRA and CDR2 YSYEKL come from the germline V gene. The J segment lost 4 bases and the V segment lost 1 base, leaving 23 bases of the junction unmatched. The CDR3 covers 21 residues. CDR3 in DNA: TGCGCCAGCAGCCAAGTTCCTAGGGGTTTATCAGCGGGAGTCCTCGCAGAGACCCAGTACTTC. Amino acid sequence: CASSQVPRGLSAGVLAETQYF.